This TCR beta chain was observed in a study of T cell responses to AZD1222 COVID-19 vaccine. Using immunoSEQ multiplex PCR, the repertoire was profiled, and TCRdb retains in-frame clones only, with some absent. In the table there are 150,000 to 200,000 clones, 94% of which are singletons. Trimming removed 7 bases at V and 4 bases at J, with 16 bases between. This CDR3 has 14 amino acids. Germline CDR1 and CDR2: LGHDT and YNNKEL (reference sequence). This chain uses TRBV3-1 (or the pseudogene TRBV3-2) with TRBJ1-1; D perhaps matches TRBD1 (5 bases). This sequence originates from an adult in good health. The sequencing here drew on peripheral blood, taken on day 0 of AZD1222 vaccination. The CDR3 nucleotides are TGTGCCAGCATTTCCATCGGGGGAAGCACTGAAGCTTTCTTT. This translates into CASISIGGSTEAFF.